Listed below are T cell receptor beta chains from one sample, sequenced in a study of blood T cell repertoires in COVID-19. The assay was immunoSEQ multiplex PCR, and TCRdb's table has in-frame clones only and misses some. This table has roughly 350,000 clones, approximately 90% appearing once. Material for sequencing was peripheral blood. The receptors were gathered from a woman between 18 and 30 years old who had recovered from COVID-19. CDR3s include the opening cysteine and the closing phenylalanine or tryptophan. A D gene is named only where the DNA matches it firmly. A clone size is listed for some rows: how often the clone was seen (once, few, many), or a class if it is expanded.

TRBV10-3	TRBJ2-6	TRBD1	once	CAIDRGDLSGANVLTF	TGTGCCATCGACAGGGGCGATTTATCTGGGGCCAACGTCCTGACTTTC
TRBV4-3	TRBJ1-6	-	-	CASSQGSGQGFYNSPLHF	TGCGCCAGCAGCCAAGGATCCGGCCAGGGGTTCTATAATTCACCCCTCCACTTT
TRBV19	TRBJ2-3	TRBD2	-	CASSARLAGGPVNTQYF	TGTGCCAGTAGTGCCCGACTAGCGGGAGGGCCGGTGAATACGCAGTATTTT
TRBV6-2/TRBV6-3	TRBJ1-1	-	-	CASSYRVGLNTEAFF	TGTGCCAGCAGTTACCGGGTCGGTTTGAACACTGAAGCTTTCTTT
TRBV7-2	TRBJ1-1	TRBD1	-	CASSPYRGRGGTEAFF	TGTGCCAGCAGCCCGTACAGGGGGCGGGGCGGCACTGAAGCTTTCTTT
TRBV4-3	TRBJ2-2	TRBD1	-	CASSPLRTGYLGELFF	TGCGCCAGCAGCCCGCTTAGGACAGGGTATCTCGGGGAGCTGTTTTTT
TRBV4-3	TRBJ1-2	TRBD1	-	CASSTRDRNGYTF	TGCGCCAGCAGCACCCGGGACAGAAATGGCTACACCTTC
TRBV6-5	TRBJ2-5	-	-	CASSYSRGETQYF	TGTGCCAGCAGTTACTCCCGGGGAGAGACCCAGTACTTC
TRBV11-3	TRBJ2-3	TRBD1	once	CASSPTQGVADTQYF	TGTGCCAGCAGCCCTACTCAGGGGGTGGCAGATACGCAGTATTTT
TRBV11-2	TRBJ1-1	-	once	CASSLGRGNTEAFF	TGTGCCAGCAGCTTAGGGCGGGGGAACACTGAAGCTTTCTTT
TRBV5-1	TRBJ1-1	TRBD1	-	CASSVPGQGLGTEAFF	TGCGCCAGCAGCGTACCGGGACAGGGTTTGGGCACTGAAGCTTTCTTT
TRBV4-3	TRBJ1-1	-	-	CASSQTQLGLMNTEAFF	TGCGCCAGCAGCCAAACCCAGTTGGGGCTCATGAACACTGAAGCTTTCTTT
TRBV10-1	TRBJ1-1	-	few	CASSESTGMNTEAFF	TGCGCCAGCAGTGAGTCTACAGGGATGAACACTGAAGCTTTCTTT
TRBV19	TRBJ1-2	TRBD1	-	CASRGTGGNYGYTF	TGTGCCAGTAGGGGGACAGGGGGAAACTATGGCTACACCTTC
TRBV19	TRBJ1-6	-	-	CASSQDSTGYSYNSPLHF	TGTGCCAGTAGTCAGGACAGTACGGGCTACTCCTATAATTCACCCCTCCACTTT
TRBV9	TRBJ1-1	-	-	CASSVVQGSPQLFMNTEAFF	TGTGCCAGCAGCGTAGTGCAGGGCAGCCCACAACTGTTCATGAACACTGAAGCTTTCTTT
TRBV5-6	TRBJ1-2	-	-	CASRQGYGYTF	TGTGCCAGCAGGCAGGGATATGGCTACACCTTC
TRBV4-1	TRBJ1-2	TRBD1	-	CASSQDRDRERYGYTF	TGCGCCAGCAGCCAAGATCGGGACAGGGAGAGGTATGGCTACACCTTC
TRBV6-5	TRBJ2-3	TRBD2	-	CASSRGLASDTQYF	TGTGCCAGCAGTCGGGGACTAGCGTCAGATACGCAGTATTTT
TRBV2	TRBJ1-1	-	-	CASIRVANTEAFF	TGTGCCAGCATCAGGGTTGCAAACACTGAAGCTTTCTTT
TRBV28	TRBJ1-4	-	-	CASSLRGLFNEKLFF	TGTGCCAGCAGTTTAAGGGGCCTCTTTAATGAAAAACTGTTTTTT
TRBV7-2	TRBJ1-2	-	-	CASSPQLTDYGYTF	TGTGCCAGCAGCCCCCAGCTCACAGACTATGGCTACACCTTC
TRBV6-5	TRBJ2-2	-	-	CASSYWGGAGTGELFF	TGTGCCAGCAGTTACTGGGGGGGCGCCGGCACCGGGGAGCTGTTTTTT
TRBV5-4	TRBJ2-2	TRBD2	-	CASSGLESGGELFF	TGTGCCAGCAGTGGACTAGAATCCGGCGGGGAGCTGTTTTTT
TRBV11-2	TRBJ1-1	-	-	CASSFNRQPMNTEAFF	TGTGCCAGCAGCTTTAATAGACAGCCAATGAACACTGAAGCTTTCTTT
TRBV6-6	TRBJ2-1	TRBD1	-	CASRRTGGIDEQFF	TGTGCCAGCAGAAGGACAGGGGGCATAGATGAGCAGTTCTTC
TRBV7-9	TRBJ1-2	-	-	CASDSEGRVNYGYTF	TGTGCCAGCGACTCGGAGGGAAGGGTGAACTATGGCTACACCTTC
TRBV2	TRBJ1-1	TRBD1	few	CASGDSEAFF	TGTGCCAGCGGGGACAGTGAAGCTTTCTTT
TRBV29-1	TRBJ2-1	-	-	CSVALLSSYNEQFF	TGCAGCGTTGCGCTACTATCCTCCTACAATGAGCAGTTCTTC
TRBV4-1	TRBJ1-5	-	-	CASSQEGHGFLPQHF	TGCGCCAGCAGCCAGGAGGGTCATGGGTTTCTGCCCCAGCATTTT
TRBV4-3	TRBJ2-2	TRBD2	-	CASSQEIRTSGSYGSTGELFF	TGCGCCAGCAGCCAAGAGATACGGACTAGCGGGAGCTACGGTTCCACCGGGGAGCTGTTTTTT
TRBV7-2	TRBJ1-2	-	-	CASSQTPGRRAGGYTF	TGTGCCAGCAGCCAAACCCCCGGGCGCAGGGCCGGTGGCTACACCTTC
TRBV11-2	TRBJ2-3	TRBD2	-	CASSSNGLAGGITDTQYF	TGTGCCAGCAGCTCCAACGGACTAGCGGGAGGGATTACAGATACGCAGTATTTT
TRBV9	TRBJ1-4	-	once	CASSVAGQLNEKLFF	TGTGCCAGCAGCGTAGCAGGACAGCTTAATGAAAAACTGTTTTTT
TRBV4-3	TRBJ1-2	-	few	CASSAIQAENYGYTF	TGCGCCAGCAGCGCTATTCAGGCAGAGAACTATGGCTACACCTTC
TRBV1	TRBJ1-3	-	-	CTSSRGFSGNTIYF	TGCACCAGCAGCCGAGGATTCTCTGGAAACACCATATATTTT
TRBV27	TRBJ1-1	TRBD1	-	CASSFRVRGRGNTEAFF	TGTGCCAGCAGTTTTCGGGTAAGGGGGCGAGGAAACACTGAAGCTTTCTTT
TRBV4-3	TRBJ2-2	TRBD2	-	CASSPGGGRDTGELFF	TGCGCCAGCAGCCCGGGAGGCGGGAGAGACACCGGGGAGCTGTTTTTT
TRBV19	TRBJ2-1	TRBD2	-	CASSIDLLAGYNEQFF	TGTGCCAGTAGTATAGATCTGCTAGCGGGGTACAATGAGCAGTTCTTC
TRBV6-1	TRBJ2-3	-	-	CASSENPWSRRSTDTQYF	TGTGCCAGCAGTGAAAACCCCTGGAGCCGCCGTAGCACAGATACGCAGTATTTT
TRBV11-3	TRBJ1-4	-	-	CASSTKLTGEKLFF	TGTGCCAGCAGCACAAAACTTACAGGGGAAAAACTGTTTTTT
TRBV11-2	TRBJ2-1	TRBD1	-	CASSLEGVRGLLSSYNEQFF	TGTGCCAGCAGCTTAGAAGGCGTCAGGGGGCTTTTGAGCTCCTACAATGAGCAGTTCTTC
TRBV6-5	TRBJ1-2	-	-	CASRPLPGFVYGYTF	TGTGCCAGCAGACCCCTCCCCGGGTTTGTCTATGGCTACACCTTC
TRBV7-6	TRBJ2-3	TRBD2	-	CASSLRLAGWSRTPDTQYF	TGTGCCAGCAGCTTAAGGCTAGCGGGATGGTCTCGGACTCCGGATACGCAGTATTTT
TRBV25-1	TRBJ1-2	-	-	CASSEDDRQGPYGYTF	TGTGCCAGCAGTGAGGATGACCGGCAGGGTCCATATGGCTACACCTTC
TRBV9	TRBJ2-3	-	-	CASSVGPAATDTQYF	TGTGCCAGCAGCGTAGGGCCAGCGGCCACAGATACGCAGTATTTT
TRBV27	TRBJ2-2	-	-	CASRDSAFTGELFF	TGTGCCAGCAGGGACAGTGCGTTCACCGGGGAGCTGTTTTTT
TRBV29-1	TRBJ1-2	TRBD1	-	CSVEGFIGGAAYGYTF	TGCAGCGTTGAAGGGTTTATAGGGGGCGCCGCCTATGGCTACACCTTC
TRBV7-8	TRBJ1-2	TRBD1	once	CASSMTGNYGYTF	TGTGCCAGCAGCATGACAGGGAACTATGGCTACACCTTC
TRBV7-9	TRBJ2-1	TRBD1	-	CASSLLDRGSDEQFF	TGTGCCAGCAGCTTACTAGACAGGGGATCCGATGAGCAGTTCTTC
TRBV19	TRBJ1-5	-	-	CASSINGAGGNQPQHF	TGTGCCAGTAGTATAAACGGAGCAGGGGGCAATCAGCCCCAGCATTTT